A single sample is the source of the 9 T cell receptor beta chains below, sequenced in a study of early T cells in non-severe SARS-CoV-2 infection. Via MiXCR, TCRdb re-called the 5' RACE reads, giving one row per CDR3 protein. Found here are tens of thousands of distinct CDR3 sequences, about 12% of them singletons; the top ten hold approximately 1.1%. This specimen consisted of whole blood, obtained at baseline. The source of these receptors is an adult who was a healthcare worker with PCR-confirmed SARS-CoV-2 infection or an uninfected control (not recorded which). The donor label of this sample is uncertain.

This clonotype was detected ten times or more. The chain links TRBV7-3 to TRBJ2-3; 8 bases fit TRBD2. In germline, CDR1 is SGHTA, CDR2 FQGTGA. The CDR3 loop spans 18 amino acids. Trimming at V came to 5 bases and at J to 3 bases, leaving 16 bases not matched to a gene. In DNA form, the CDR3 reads TGTGCCAGCAGCCCGTCCCACCCCGGGGGGGCCGGGACAGATACGCAGTATTTT. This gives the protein CASSPSHPGGAGTDTQYF.

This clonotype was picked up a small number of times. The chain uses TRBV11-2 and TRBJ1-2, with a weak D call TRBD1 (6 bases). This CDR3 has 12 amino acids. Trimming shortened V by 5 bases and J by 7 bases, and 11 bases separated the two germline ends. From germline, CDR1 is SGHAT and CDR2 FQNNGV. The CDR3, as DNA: TGTGCCAGCAGCGGGGTGGACAGTGGCTACACCTTC. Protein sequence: CASSGVDSGYTF.

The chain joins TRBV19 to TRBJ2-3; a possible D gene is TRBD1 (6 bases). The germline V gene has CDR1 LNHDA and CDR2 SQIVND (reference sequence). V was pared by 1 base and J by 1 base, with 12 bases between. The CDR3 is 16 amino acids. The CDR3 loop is CASSIAKGVGTDTQYF. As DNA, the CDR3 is TGTGCCAGTAGTATAGCGAAGGGGGTCGGCACAGATACGCAGTATTTT. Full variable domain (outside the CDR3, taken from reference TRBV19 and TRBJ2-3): DGGITQSPKYLFRKEGQNVTLSCEQNLNHDAMYWYRQDPGQGLRLIYYSQIVNDFQKGDIAEGYSVSREKKESFPLTVTSAQKNPTAFYLCASSIAKGVGTDTQYFGPGTRLTVL.

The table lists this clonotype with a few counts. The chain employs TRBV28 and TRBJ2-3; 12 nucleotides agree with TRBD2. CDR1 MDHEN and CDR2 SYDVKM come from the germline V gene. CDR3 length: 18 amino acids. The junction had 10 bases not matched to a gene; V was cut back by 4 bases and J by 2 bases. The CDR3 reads CASSSAASGGADTDTQYF. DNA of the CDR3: TGTGCCAGCAGTTCGGCGGCTAGCGGGGGGGCCGACACAGATACGCAGTATTTT.

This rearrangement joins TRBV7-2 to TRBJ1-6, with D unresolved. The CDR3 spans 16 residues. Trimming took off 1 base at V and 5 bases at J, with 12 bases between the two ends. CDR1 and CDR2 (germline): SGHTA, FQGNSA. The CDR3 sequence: CASSLDNGRHNSPLHF. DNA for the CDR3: TGTGCCAGCAGCTTAGATAACGGGAGACATAATTCACCCCTCCACTTT.

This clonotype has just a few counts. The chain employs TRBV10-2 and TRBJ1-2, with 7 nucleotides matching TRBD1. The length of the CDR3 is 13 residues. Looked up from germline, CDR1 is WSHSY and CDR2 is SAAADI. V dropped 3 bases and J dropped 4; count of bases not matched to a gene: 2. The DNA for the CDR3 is TGCGCCAGCAGTGATGCAGGGGGCTATGGCTACACCTTC. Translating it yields CASSDAGGYGYTF.

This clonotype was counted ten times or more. CDR3 nucleotide sequence: TGTGCCAGCAGCTCCCGGGACAGCAATCCACATGGCTACACCTTC. The encoded protein is CASSSRDSNPHGYTF. The chain is built from TRBV7-2 and TRBJ1-2; 7 bases match TRBD1. This CDR3 spans 15 amino acids. The germline gives CDR1 SGHTA, CDR2 FQGNSA. Trimming removed 4 bases from V and 6 bases from J; junction bases left unmatched: 11.

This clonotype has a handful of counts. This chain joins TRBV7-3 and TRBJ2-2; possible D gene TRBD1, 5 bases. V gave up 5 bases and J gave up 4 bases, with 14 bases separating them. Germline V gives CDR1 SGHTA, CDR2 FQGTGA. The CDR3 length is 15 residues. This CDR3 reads CASSPRDRLTGELFF. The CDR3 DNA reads TGTGCCAGCAGCCCGAGAGACAGACTCACCGGGGAGCTGTTTTTT.

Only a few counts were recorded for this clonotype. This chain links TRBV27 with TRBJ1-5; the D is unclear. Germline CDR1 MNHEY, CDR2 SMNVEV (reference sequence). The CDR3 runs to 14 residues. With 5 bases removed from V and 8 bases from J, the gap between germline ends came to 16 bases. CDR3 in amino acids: CASSPRDQTEPQHF. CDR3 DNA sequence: TGTGCCAGCAGTCCTCGAGACCAAACGGAGCCCCAGCATTTT.